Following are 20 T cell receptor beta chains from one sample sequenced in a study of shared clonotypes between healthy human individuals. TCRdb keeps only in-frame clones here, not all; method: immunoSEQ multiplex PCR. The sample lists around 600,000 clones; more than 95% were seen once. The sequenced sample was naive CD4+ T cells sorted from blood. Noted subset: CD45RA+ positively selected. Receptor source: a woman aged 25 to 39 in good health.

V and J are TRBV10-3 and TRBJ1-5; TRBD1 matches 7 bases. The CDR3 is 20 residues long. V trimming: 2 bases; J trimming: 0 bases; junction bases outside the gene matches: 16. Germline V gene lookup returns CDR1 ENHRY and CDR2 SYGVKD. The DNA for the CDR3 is TGTGCCATCAGTGAGGGGACCTGGGGCAGGGGGGCGAATAGCAATCAGCCCCAGCATTTT. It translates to CAISEGTWGRGANSNQPQHF.

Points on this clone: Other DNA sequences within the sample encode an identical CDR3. The CDR3, as DNA: TGTGCCAGCAGCTTAGCCTCACAAGAGACCCAGTACTTC. Amino acid sequence: CASSLASQETQYF. The chain joins TRBV7-2 to TRBJ2-5; no firm D call. CDR3 length: 13 residues. V shed 0 bases and J shed 2 bases, with 4 bases lying between them. Germline V gives CDR1 SGHTA, CDR2 FQGNSA.

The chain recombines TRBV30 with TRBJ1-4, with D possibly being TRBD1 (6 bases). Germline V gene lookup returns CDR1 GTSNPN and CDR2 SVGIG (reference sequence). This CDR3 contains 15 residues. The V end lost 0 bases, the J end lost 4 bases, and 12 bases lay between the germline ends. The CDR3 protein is CAWSVAGASNEKLFF. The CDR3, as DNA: TGTGCCTGGAGTGTGGCGGGGGCCAGTAATGAAAAACTGTTTTTT.

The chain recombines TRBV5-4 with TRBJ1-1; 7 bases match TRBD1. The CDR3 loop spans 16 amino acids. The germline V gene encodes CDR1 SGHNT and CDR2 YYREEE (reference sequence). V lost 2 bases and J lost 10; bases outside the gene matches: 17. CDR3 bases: TGTGCCAGCAGCTTCTTTCAGAAGGGGGCGGGGAGGGGAGCTTTCTTT. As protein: CASSFFQKGAGRGAFF.

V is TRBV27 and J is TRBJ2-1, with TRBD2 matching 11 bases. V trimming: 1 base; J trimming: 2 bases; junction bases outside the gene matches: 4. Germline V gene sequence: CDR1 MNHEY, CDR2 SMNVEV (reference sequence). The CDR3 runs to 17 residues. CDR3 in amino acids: CASSLWASGGTYNEQFF. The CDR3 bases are TGTGCCAGCAGTTTATGGGCTAGCGGGGGGACCTACAATGAGCAGTTCTTC.

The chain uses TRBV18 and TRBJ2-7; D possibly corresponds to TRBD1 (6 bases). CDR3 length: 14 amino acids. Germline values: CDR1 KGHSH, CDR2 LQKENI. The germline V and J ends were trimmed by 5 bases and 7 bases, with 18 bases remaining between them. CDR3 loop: CASSSRGPPGEQYF. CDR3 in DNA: TGTGCCAGCTCATCCAGGGGCCCGCCAGGGGAGCAGTACTTC.

CDR3 protein: CASSLSLGNTEAFF. CDR3 in DNA: TGTGCCAGCAGCTTGTCATTGGGGAACACTGAAGCTTTCTTT. The V call is TRBV7-8, the J call TRBJ1-1; D remains ambiguous. The V gene lost 3 bases and the J gene lost 1 base, with 9 bases spanning the gap. The V gene's germline CDR1 is SGHVS and CDR2 FQNEAQ. This CDR3 contains 14 residues. The full variable domain, rest sourced from reference TRBV7-8 and TRBJ1-1, is GAGVSQSPRYKVAKRGQDVALRCDPISGHVSLFWYQQALGQGPEFLTYFQNEAQLDKSGLPSDRFFAERPEGSVSTLKIQRTQQEDSAVYLCASSLSLGNTEAFFGQGTRLTVV.

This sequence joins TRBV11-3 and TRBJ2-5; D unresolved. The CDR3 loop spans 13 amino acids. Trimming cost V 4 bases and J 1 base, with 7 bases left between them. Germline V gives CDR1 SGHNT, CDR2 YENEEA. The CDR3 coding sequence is TGTGCCAGCAGCTATTTCAGCCAAGAGACCCAGTACTTC. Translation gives CASSYFSQETQYF.

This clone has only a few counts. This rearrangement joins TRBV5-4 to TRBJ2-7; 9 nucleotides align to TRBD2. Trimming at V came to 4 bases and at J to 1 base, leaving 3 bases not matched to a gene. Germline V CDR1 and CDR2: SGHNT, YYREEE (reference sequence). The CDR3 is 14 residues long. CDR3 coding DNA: TGTGCCAGCAGCGCGGGAGGGAATTCCTACGAGCAGTACTTC. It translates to CASSAGGNSYEQYF.

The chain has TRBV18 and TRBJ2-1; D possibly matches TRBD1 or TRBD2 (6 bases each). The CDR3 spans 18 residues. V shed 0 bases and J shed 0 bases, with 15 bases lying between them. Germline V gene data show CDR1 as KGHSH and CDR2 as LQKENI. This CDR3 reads CASSPPAGQTSSYNEQFF. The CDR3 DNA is TGTGCCAGCTCACCACCGGCCGGACAGACTAGCTCCTACAATGAGCAGTTCTTC.

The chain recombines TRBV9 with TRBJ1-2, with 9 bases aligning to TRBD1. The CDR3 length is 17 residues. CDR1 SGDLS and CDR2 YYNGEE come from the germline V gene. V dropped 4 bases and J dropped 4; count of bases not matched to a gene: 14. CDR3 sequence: CASSQSPSRDRVYGYTF. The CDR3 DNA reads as TGTGCCAGCAGCCAGTCGCCCAGTAGGGACAGGGTCTATGGCTACACCTTC.

The CDR3 region is CASSFWLAGLGDTQYF. The CDR3 DNA follows: TGTGCCAGCAGCTTTTGGCTAGCGGGATTGGGGGATACGCAGTATTTT. The chain uses TRBV7-2 and TRBJ2-3; 9 positions agree with TRBD2. Germline CDR1 and CDR2: SGHTA and FQGNSA. The CDR3 extends over 16 amino acids. Trimming removed 3 bases from V and 6 bases from J; junction bases left unmatched: 10.

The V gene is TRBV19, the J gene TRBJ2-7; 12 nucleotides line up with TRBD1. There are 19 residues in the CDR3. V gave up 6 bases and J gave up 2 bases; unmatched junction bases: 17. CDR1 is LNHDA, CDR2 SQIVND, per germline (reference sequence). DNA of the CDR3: TGTGCCAGTAGCCCCTGGGGACAGGGGGCCCTCGGGGTCCCCTACGAGCAGTACTTC. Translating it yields CASSPWGQGALGVPYEQYF.

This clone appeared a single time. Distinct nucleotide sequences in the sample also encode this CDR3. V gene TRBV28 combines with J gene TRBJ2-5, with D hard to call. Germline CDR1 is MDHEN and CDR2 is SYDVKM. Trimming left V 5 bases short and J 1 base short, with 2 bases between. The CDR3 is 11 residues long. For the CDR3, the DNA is TGTGCCAGCAGTGTCCAAGAGACCCAGTACTTC. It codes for CASSVQETQYF.

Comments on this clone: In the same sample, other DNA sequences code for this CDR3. The chain's CDR3 is CASSSLNEKLFF. CDR3 bases: TGTGCCAGCAGTTCTCTTAATGAAAAACTGTTTTTT. The V and J genes are TRBV28 and TRBJ1-4; D is unclear. Germline CDR1 reads MDHEN; CDR2 reads SYDVKM. V lost 4 bases, J lost 4 bases, and 4 bases lay in between. This CDR3 spans 12 amino acids.

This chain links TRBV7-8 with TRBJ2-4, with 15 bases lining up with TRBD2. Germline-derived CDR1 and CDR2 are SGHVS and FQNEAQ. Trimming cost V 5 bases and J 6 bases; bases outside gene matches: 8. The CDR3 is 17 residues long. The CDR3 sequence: CASSIGLAGGTANIQYF. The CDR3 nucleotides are TGTGCCAGCAGCATCGGACTAGCGGGAGGGACGGCAAACATTCAGTACTTC. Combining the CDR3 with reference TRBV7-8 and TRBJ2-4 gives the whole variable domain GAGVSQSPRYKVAKRGQDVALRCDPISGHVSLFWYQQALGQGPEFLTYFQNEAQLDKSGLPSDRFFAERPEGSVSTLKIQRTQQEDSAVYLCASSIGLAGGTANIQYFGAGTRLSVL.

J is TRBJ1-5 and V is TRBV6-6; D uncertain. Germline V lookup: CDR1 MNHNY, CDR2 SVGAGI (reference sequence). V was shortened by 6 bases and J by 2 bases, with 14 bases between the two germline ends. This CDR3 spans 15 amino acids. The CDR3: CASRRTGEGNQPQHF. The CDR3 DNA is TGTGCCAGCAGGCGGACTGGTGAGGGCAATCAGCCCCAGCATTTT.

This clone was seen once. The CDR3 sequence: CASSRLAENTGELFF. Here the CDR3 DNA reads TGTGCCAGCTCACGTCTAGCGGAGAACACCGGGGAGCTGTTTTTT. This chain links TRBV18 with TRBJ2-2; TRBD2 matches 7 bases. Looked up from germline, CDR1 is KGHSH and CDR2 is LQKENI. V was pared by 4 bases and J by 1 base, with 3 bases of the junction left unmatched. The CDR3 loop spans 15 amino acids.

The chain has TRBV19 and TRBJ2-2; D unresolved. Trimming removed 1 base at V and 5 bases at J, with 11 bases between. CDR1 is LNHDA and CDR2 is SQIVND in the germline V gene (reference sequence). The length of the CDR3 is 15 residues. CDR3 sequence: CASSIAARTTGELFF. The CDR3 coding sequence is TGTGCCAGTAGTATAGCAGCCCGAACTACCGGGGAGCTGTTTTTT.

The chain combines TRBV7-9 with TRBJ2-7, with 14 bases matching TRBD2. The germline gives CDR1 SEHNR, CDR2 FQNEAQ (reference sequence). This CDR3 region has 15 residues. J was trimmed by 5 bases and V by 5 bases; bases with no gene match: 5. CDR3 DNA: TGTGCCAGCAGCGGGGGACTAGCGGGAGTCCACGAGCAGTACTTC. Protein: CASSGGLAGVHEQYF.